A single T cell receptor (beta chain) is shown here with its context. The sample comes from a study of blood T cell repertoires in COVID-19. Background on the study: The United States, Italy and Spain provided the acute and convalescent COVID-19 samples. The analysed material was cDNA or gDNA that came from T cells, B-cell-depleted T cells, or PBMCs.

Authors' analysis steps: Nucleated cell number was recorded as an estimate derived from reference gene primer amplification. The protocol was immunoSEQ multiplex PCR, while the TCRdb copy is restricted to in-frame clones and leaves out a portion. That table gives V, J and clone size, and the DNA gave D and trimming. The data contain 70,000 or so clones, roughly 90% of them singletons. V was pared by 1 base and J by 6 bases, with 6 bases of the junction left unmatched. The length of the CDR3 is 14 residues. CDR1 and CDR2 from the germline V gene are LGHDT and YNNKEL (reference sequence). The genes are TRBV3-1 (or the pseudogene TRBV3-2) and TRBJ2-7; 7 bases are a match to TRBD1. The material sequenced was peripheral blood. This clonotype was sampled from a human donor in a cohort sampled during active COVID-19. The CDR3 nucleotides read TGTGCCAGCAGCCAAGCGCAGACAGGGTCCGAGCAGTACTTC. It encodes CASSQAQTGSEQYF.